This T cell receptor (beta chain) was documented in a study of shared clonotypes between healthy human individuals. Whole-study results and caveats: Rarefaction indicated that sorted-subset sequencing remained incomplete although depth was large.

CDR1 is SGHRS and CDR2 is YFSETQ in the germline V gene. The junction had 6 bases not matched to a gene; V was cut back by 3 bases and J by 8 bases. This CDR3 contains 14 residues. Method: immunoSEQ multiplex PCR; TCRdb's copy keeps in-frame clones and lacks some. The sample lists approximately 2.5 million clones; around 90% were seen once. Turning to this clone: Its antigen is as yet unknown.

J is TRBJ1-4 and V is TRBV5-1; 8 bases align to TRBD1. The TCR was taken from a man between 18 and 35 years old in good health. Material for sequencing was naive CD4+ T cells sorted from blood. The sample's subset: CD45RA+ positively selected. As DNA, the CDR3 is TGCGCCAGCAGCTCGACAGGGGCGAGGGAAAAACTGTTTTTT. This sequence encodes CASSSTGAREKLFF.